This T cell receptor beta chain derives from a study of breast tumors, draining lymph nodes, adjacent tissues. Study results and caveats: Data only fit, rather than demonstrated, lymph node origin of most tumor T cells. Tumor TCR diversity was below lymph nodes but above nontumor tissue.

This clonotype showed up just a few times. The antigen is undetermined. With 3 bases removed from V and 5 bases from J, the gap between germline ends came to 17 bases. The CDR3 covers 15 residues. Germline CDR1 and CDR2: MDHEN and SYDVKM. From the multiplex PCR reads, TCRdb called clonotypes with MiXCR, one entry per CDR3 protein. The data hold some 97,000 distinct CDR3 sequences, with roughly 20% observed a single time. Samples came from axillary lymph nodes draining the breast cancer. Sequenced material: axillary lymph node tissue. The receptor's source is a female donor with breast cancer. Some clones in this sample may be carry-over from other donors' samples. The rearrangement uses TRBV28 and TRBJ2-7; TRBD1 might be the D (5 bases). The CDR3 spells CASSFLGAELNEQYF. The CDR3 DNA reads TGTGCCAGCAGTTTCTTAGGGGCGGAATTAAACGAGCAGTACTTC.